This TCR beta chain was sequenced for a study of blood T cell repertoires in COVID-19. Authors' methods: Cell counts per sample came from amplifying reference gene primers. The method was immunoSEQ multiplex PCR; TCRdb's version includes in-frame clones alone and lacks a portion of them. V and J calls and clone size are as listed in that table; D and trimming were resolved from the DNA. This sample carries approximately 450,000 clones, 80% to 90% of them seen once, and the ten largest clones take 4% to 5.5%. The CDR3 totals 15 residues. The germline V gene has CDR1 MGHRA and CDR2 YSYEKL. The V and J ends lost 3 bases and 2 bases, in that order; junction bases with no gene match: 7.

The chain links TRBV4-1 to TRBJ2-7; 7 bases agree with TRBD1. The clonotype originates from a woman in her twenties or thirties with acute or convalescent COVID-19. Sequencing was performed on peripheral blood. CDR3 in amino acids: CASSQKQGTAYEQYF. CDR3 coding DNA: TGCGCCAGCAGCCAGAAACAGGGGACGGCCTACGAGCAGTACTTC.